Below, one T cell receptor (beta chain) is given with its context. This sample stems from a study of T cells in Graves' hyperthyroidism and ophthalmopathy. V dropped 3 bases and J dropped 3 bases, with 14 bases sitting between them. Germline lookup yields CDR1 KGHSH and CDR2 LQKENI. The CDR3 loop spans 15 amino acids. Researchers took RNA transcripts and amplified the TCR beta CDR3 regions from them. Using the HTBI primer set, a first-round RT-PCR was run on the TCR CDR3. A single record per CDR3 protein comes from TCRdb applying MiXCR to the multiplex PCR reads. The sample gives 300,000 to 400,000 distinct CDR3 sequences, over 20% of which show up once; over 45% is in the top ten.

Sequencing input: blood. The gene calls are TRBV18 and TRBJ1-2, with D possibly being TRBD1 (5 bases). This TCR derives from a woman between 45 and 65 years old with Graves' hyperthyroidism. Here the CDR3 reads CASSPSGGGDYGYTF. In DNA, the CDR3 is TGTGCCAGCTCACCGAGCGGCGGGGGGGACTATGGCTACACCTTC.